Shown below are 15 T cell receptor beta chains from a single sample sequenced in a study of cytomegalovirus exposure and HLA in healthy donors. With 60 Vbeta and 13 Jbeta primers, the PCR was carried out. TCRdb keeps only in-frame clones here, not all; method: immunoSEQ multiplex PCR. The data hold fewer than 350,000 clones, with 70% to 90% observed a single time. Specimen: PBMCs. These receptor sequences come from a woman aged 18 to 35 in good health and CMV-seronegative.

This chain joins TRBV5-1 and TRBJ2-1; 10 bases are a match to TRBD2. This CDR3 region has 15 residues. Germline V gives CDR1 SGHRS, CDR2 YFSETQ. V was pared by 3 bases and J by 5 bases, with 5 bases of the junction left unmatched. The CDR3 protein is CASSYTSGVHNEQFF. CDR3 sequence (DNA): TGCGCCAGCAGCTATACTAGCGGGGTTCACAATGAGCAGTTCTTC.

About this clone itself: Since the CDR3 does not end with the conserved phenylalanine or tryptophan, this likely comes from a read error. Because the CDR3's place on the DNA is in doubt, the DNA is left out and the CDR3 is given as listed by TCRdb. The CDR3 is CASSKRGLDRGLENGYTL. This chain connects TRBV21-1 to TRBJ1-2; TRBD1 was called by the table and not checked on the DNA. TRBV21-1 is labeled a pseudogene. The CDR3 is 18 residues long, ends included.

The table lists this clone with a count of one. The chain combines TRBV2 with TRBJ2-7; D is perhaps TRBD1 (7 bases). V lost 4 bases and J lost 6, with 19 bases in between. CDR1 and CDR2 from the germline V gene are SNHLY and FYNNEI. This CDR3 region has 15 residues. DNA of the CDR3: TGTGCCAGCAGTGTTCTGGCAGGGGGGCTCATCGAGCAGTACTTC. Its protein is CASSVLAGGLIEQYF.

The CDR3 DNA reads TGTGCCAGCAGCCCCTACGGGAGGGGTTCTCTCGGGGCTTTCTTT. It is translated as CASSPYGRGSLGAFF. The chain links TRBV7-9 to TRBJ1-1; maybe TRBD1 (5 bases). The length of the CDR3 is 15 residues. V dropped 5 bases and J dropped 11 bases, with 24 bases sitting between them. Germline CDR1 SEHNR, CDR2 FQNEAQ (reference sequence).

This clone turned up a few times. The identical CDR3 is also encoded by other nucleotide sequences in the sample. The CDR3 here is CASSYSAGGTEAFF. CDR3 DNA: TGTGCCAGCAGTTACTCGGCGGGAGGAACTGAAGCTTTCTTT. V and J are TRBV6-5 and TRBJ1-1; D not resolved. The V gene's germline CDR1 is MNHEY and CDR2 SVGAGI. This CDR3 has 14 residues. Deletions cut 0 bases from V and 5 bases from J, with 10 bases between.

This chain connects TRBV13 to TRBJ1-6, with 8 bases lining up with TRBD1. This CDR3 is built from 16 residues. Germline V lookup: CDR1 PRHDT, CDR2 FYEKMQ (reference sequence). V shed 1 base and J 6 bases; nucleotides not matched to a gene: 5. The CDR3, as DNA: TGTGCCAGCAGCTTAGTAGGACAGGGAGTTAATTCACCCCTCCACTTT. Translation: CASSLVGQGVNSPLHF.

V usage is TRBV27 and J usage is TRBJ1-3; 7 nucleotides align to TRBD1. This CDR3 contains 14 residues. With V trimmed by 4 bases and J by 7 bases, 7 bases remained unmatched. Germline V gene data show CDR1 as MNHEY and CDR2 as SMNVEV (reference sequence). The CDR3 here is CASSSTGSDNTIYF. CDR3 DNA: TGTGCCAGCAGTTCGACAGGGAGTGATAACACCATATATTTT.

A word on this clone: Because the CDR3's place on the DNA is in doubt, the DNA is left out and the CDR3 is given as listed by TCRdb. CDR3 amino acids: CASSFLDKAYTQYF. V is TRBV5-6 and J is TRBJ2-3; TRBD1 is taken as the D call from the table, unchecked against the DNA. CDR1 and CDR2 from the germline V gene are SGHDT and YYEEEE. The CDR3 region is 14 residues in length, termini included.

This chain connects TRBV15 to TRBJ2-3, with TRBD2 matching 8 bases. The V segment lost 8 bases and the J segment 3 bases; nucleotides outside the gene matches: 10. Germline V gives CDR1 LNHNV, CDR2 YYDKDF (reference sequence). The length of the CDR3 is 15 residues. CDR3 coding DNA: TGTGCCACCGGGCGGGGGGCTGCACCTACAGATACGCAGTATTTT. Translation gives CATGRGAAPTDTQYF.

This chain connects TRBV7-6 to TRBJ2-7, with 8 bases aligning to TRBD1. V trimming: 4 bases; J trimming: 4 bases; junction bases outside the gene matches: 9. This CDR3 spans 15 amino acids. Germline V gene sequence: CDR1 SGHVS, CDR2 FNYEAQ. The CDR3 coding sequence is TGTGCCAGCAGCTACACAACTACAGGGGGATACGAGCAGTACTTC. Translated: CASSYTTTGGYEQYF.

The chain links TRBV28 to TRBJ2-7; 7 nucleotides align to TRBD1. CDR1 MDHEN and CDR2 SYDVKM come from the germline V gene. V gave up 8 bases and J gave up 6 bases; unmatched junction bases: 10. The CDR3 covers 13 residues. CDR3 protein: CASSRVGGPEQYF. The CDR3 bases are TGTGCCAGCTCACGGGTAGGGGGCCCCGAGCAGTACTTC.

This rearrangement joins TRBV10-3 to TRBJ1-2; D gene ambiguous. The CDR3 runs to 14 residues. Looked up from germline, CDR1 is ENHRY and CDR2 is SYGVKD. V was clipped by 4 bases and J by 4 bases, with 13 bases between them. CDR3 protein: CAISGRDGSYGYTF. Written as DNA, the CDR3 is TGTGCCATCAGTGGCCGGGATGGGAGCTATGGCTACACCTTC.

The chain employs TRBV19 and TRBJ1-1; no firm D call. The V end lost 4 bases, the J end lost 5 bases, and 11 bases lay between the germline ends. The germline CDR1 and CDR2 sequences are LNHDA and SQIVND (reference sequence). This CDR3 comprises 13 residues. The CDR3 DNA reads TGTGCCAGTAGTAAGGAGAGAAAGACTGAAGCTTTCTTT. Protein: CASSKERKTEAFF.

The chain uses TRBV4-1 and TRBJ1-3; no clear D gene. Looked up from germline, CDR1 is MGHRA and CDR2 is YSYEKL. Trimming pared 4 bases from V and 7 bases from J, leaving 8 bases between. CDR3 length: 12 residues. CDR3 nucleotide sequence: TGCGCCAGCAGCCCCCGAGGGAACACCATATATTTT. Its protein product is CASSPRGNTIYF.

The rearrangement joins TRBV7-6 to TRBJ2-7, with D maybe TRBD1 (5 bases). This CDR3 region has 12 residues. V was pared by 9 bases and J by 3 bases, with 12 bases between. Germline-derived CDR1 and CDR2 are SGHVS and FNYEAQ. CDR3 nucleotide sequence: TGTGCCAGTCAAAGGGGTATCTACGAGCAGTACTTC. It encodes CASQRGIYEQYF.